This T cell receptor (beta chain) was recorded in a study of cytomegalovirus exposure and HLA in healthy donors. The PCR contained 60 Vbeta and 13 Jbeta primers. Sequenced by immunoSEQ multiplex PCR; TCRdb stores in-frame clones only, minus some. This table holds around 50,000 clones. The CDR3 contains 20 residues. The origin of this receptor is a woman aged 45-65 years in good health and CMV-seropositive. The rearrangement uses TRBV21-1 and TRBJ2-3; the DNA was not compared with TRBD2, the D call given in the table. TRBV21-1 is a recognized pseudogene. Sequencing input: PBMCs. CDR3 sequence (DNA): TGTGCCAGCAGCAAAGAACCTTTCGCTAGCGGGAGACCTTTCACAGATACGCAGTATTTT. Residues: CASSKEPFASGRPFTDTQYF.